This paragraph reports one T cell receptor beta chain. Its cognate antigen is unknown. The data stem from a study of memory CD4+ T cells and cytomegalovirus serostatus. Whole-study context: Donors were healthy Belgian adults, under 10 CMV seropositive and around 23 seronegative.

Clones were sequenced by immunoSEQ multiplex PCR, and TCRdb holds only the in-frame ones, with some missing. The sample lists 60,000 to 75,000 clones, about three quarters occurring once. The germline V gene has CDR1 ENHRY and CDR2 SYGVKD. CDR3 length equals 16 residues. Trimming took 0 bases from V and 5 from J; bases not matched to a gene: 5. Single viable CD3+CD4+CD8-CD45RO+ cells were sorted as the memory CD4+ T cells. Total CD4+ T cells were enriched by CD4 positive selection. Findings and caveats of the study: Of 150 to 200 reported CMV TCRbeta sequences, 55 to 80 were found in memory CD4+ repertoires.

The gene calls are TRBV10-3 and TRBJ2-3, with 10 nucleotides matching TRBD2. Sequencing input: memory CD4+ T cells from blood. The clonotype originates from an adult in good health and CMV-seronegative. Some clones in this sample may be carry-over from other donors' samples. The CDR3 DNA follows: TGTGCCATCAGTGAGTCGCAGCGGGGGGGTAAAGATACGCAGTATTTT. Its protein is CAISESQRGGKDTQYF.